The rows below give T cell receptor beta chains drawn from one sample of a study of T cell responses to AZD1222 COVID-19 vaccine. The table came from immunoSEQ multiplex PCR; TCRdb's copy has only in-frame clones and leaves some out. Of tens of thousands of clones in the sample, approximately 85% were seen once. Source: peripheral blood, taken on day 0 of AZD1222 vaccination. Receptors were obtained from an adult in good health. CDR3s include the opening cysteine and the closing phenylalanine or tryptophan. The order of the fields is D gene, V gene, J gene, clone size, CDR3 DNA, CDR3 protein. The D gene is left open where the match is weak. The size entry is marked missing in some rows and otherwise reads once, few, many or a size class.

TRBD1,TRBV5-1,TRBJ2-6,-,TGCGCCAGCAGCCTCTCTCTGACAGGGACTGGGGCCAACGTCCTGACTTTC,CASSLSLTGTGANVLTF
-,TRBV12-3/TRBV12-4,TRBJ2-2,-,TGTGCCAGCAGTCTATGGCAGACCGGGGAGCTGTTTTTT,CASSLWQTGELFF
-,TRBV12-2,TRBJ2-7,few,TGTGCAAGTCGCTTAGCCCCAAGGACCTTTGCAGGGATCTCCTACGAGCAGTACTTC,CASRLAPRTFAGISYEQYF
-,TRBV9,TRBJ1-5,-,TGTGCCAGCAGCGGAGGGTCCAACAATCAGCCCCAGCATTTT,CASSGGSNNQPQHF
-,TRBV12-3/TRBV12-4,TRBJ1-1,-,TGTGCCAGCAGAGTAGGGGGGACTGAAGCTTTCTTT,CASRVGGTEAFF
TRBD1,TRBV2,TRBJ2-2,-,TGTGCCAGCAGAGAGACAGGGTTGAACACCGGGGAGCTGTTTTTT,CASRETGLNTGELFF
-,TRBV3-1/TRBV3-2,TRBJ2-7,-,TGTGCCAGCAGCCAAGGGAGGAATTCCTACGAGCAGTACTTC,CASSQGRNSYEQYF
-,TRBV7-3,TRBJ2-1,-,TGTGCCAGCAGCCCAACCCTAATAAACAATGAGCAGTTCTTC,CASSPTLINNEQFF
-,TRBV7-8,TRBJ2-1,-,TGTGCCAGCAGCCCCTTGGGCCACAGAAATGAGCAGTTCTTC,CASSPLGHRNEQFF
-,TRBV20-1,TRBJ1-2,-,TGCAGTGCTAGAGGTACCCATCGCTACACCTTC,CSARGTHRYTF
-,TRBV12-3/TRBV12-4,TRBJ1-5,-,TGTGCCAGCGGCTCGACAGGCGGGCAGCCCCAGCATTTT,CASGSTGGQPQHF
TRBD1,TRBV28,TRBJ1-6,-,TGTGCCAGCAGTTTTTTAGGGGGCGCAGGTAGTAATTCACCCCTCCACTTT,CASSFLGGAGSNSPLHF
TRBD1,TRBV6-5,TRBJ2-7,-,TGTGCCAGCAGTCCGGACAGGAGAGTTACCTACGAGCAGTACTTC,CASSPDRRVTYEQYF
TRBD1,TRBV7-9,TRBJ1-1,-,TGTGCCAGCAGCTTAGAGTCAGGACAGGGGAACACTGAAGCTTTCTTT,CASSLESGQGNTEAFF